The 3 T cell receptor beta chains below come from one sample, sequenced in a study of T cell responses to AZD1222 COVID-19 vaccine. Method: immunoSEQ multiplex PCR; TCRdb's copy keeps in-frame clones and lacks some. The table lists about 150,000 clones, about 87% of them singletons. Source: peripheral blood, taken on day 0 of AZD1222 vaccination. The receptors originated from an adult in good health.

The gene calls are TRBV12-3 or TRBV12-4 and TRBJ1-4; D remains unclear. V was clipped by 5 bases and J by 4 bases, with 2 bases between them. This CDR3 has 11 residues. The CDR3 loop reads CASSRNEKLFF. The CDR3 coding sequence is TGTGCCAGCAGTCGTAATGAAAAACTGTTTTTT.

The J gene is TRBJ1-6, the V gene TRBV19; 7 nucleotides line up with TRBD1. V shed 5 bases and J 0 bases; nucleotides not matched to a gene: 4. CDR1 is LNHDA, CDR2 SQIVND, per germline (reference sequence). The CDR3 extends over 16 amino acids. CDR3 sequence reads: CASSDRASSYNSPLHF. CDR3 bases: TGTGCCAGTAGTGACAGGGCCAGCTCCTATAATTCACCCCTCCACTTT.

This chain uses TRBV18 with TRBJ2-1, with 11 bases lining up with TRBD2. Germline assignment: CDR1 KGHSH and CDR2 LQKENI. The CDR3 is 15 amino acids. J lost 9 bases, V lost 6 bases, and 10 bases had no gene match. The CDR3, as DNA: TGTGCCAGCTCCCGGGGACTAGCGGATAGGGGTGAGCAGTTCTTC. Translated, it gives CASSRGLADRGEQFF.